Presented here are 17 T cell receptor beta chains from one specimen sequenced in a study of blood T cell repertoires in COVID-19. Libraries were prepared by immunoSEQ multiplex PCR; TCRdb keeps only in-frame clonotypes and omits some of them. The data hold 300,000 to 350,000 clones, with approximately 85% observed a single time. Sequenced sample: PBMCs or T cells enriched from blood (not recorded which). The receptors originated from a young man who had recovered from COVID-19.

This clone was picked up one time. The J gene is TRBJ2-1, the V gene TRBV5-1; TRBD2 agrees at 10 bases. CDR3 length: 17 residues. The V gene end was trimmed by 1 base and the J gene end by 0 bases; junction bases not matched to a gene: 4. Germline V CDR1 and CDR2: SGHRS, YFSETQ. The CDR3 DNA follows: TGCGCCAGCAGCTTGCATACTAGCGGGGACTCCTACAATGAGCAGTTCTTC. Translated: CASSLHTSGDSYNEQFF.

This chain uses TRBV19 with TRBJ1-5; tentatively, D is TRBD1 (5 bases). The CDR3 has 17 amino acids. Germline assignment: CDR1 LNHDA and CDR2 SQIVND (reference sequence). V gave up 5 bases and J gave up 2 bases, with 19 bases separating them. CDR3 residues: CASSPRGVNLGNQPQHF. In DNA form, the CDR3 reads TGTGCCAGTAGTCCCCGGGGGGTAAATTTGGGCAATCAGCCCCAGCATTTT.

This clone was counted between two and nine times. The chain links TRBV19 to TRBJ2-5; 10 bases agree with TRBD1. Germline CDR1 is LNHDA and CDR2 is SQIVND (reference sequence). Unmatched junction bases numbered 5, after V lost 9 bases and J lost 1 base. This CDR3 contains 14 residues. The CDR3 coding sequence is TGTGCCAGCAAGCGGGACAGGGGCCAAGAGACCCAGTACTTC. It specifies CASKRDRGQETQYF.

This clone was seen a few times. The same CDR3 is also encoded by other DNA sequences in this sample. This sequence joins TRBV6-1 and TRBJ1-6; D is possibly TRBD1 (6 bases). The CDR3 totals 15 residues. Germline loops: CDR1 MNHNS, CDR2 SASEGT. V was trimmed by 3 bases and J by 5 bases, leaving 11 bases between them. This CDR3 is CASSDRDTNNSPLHF. CDR3 coding DNA: TGTGCCAGCAGTGACCGGGACACAAATAATTCACCCCTCCACTTT.

The chain is built from TRBV30 and TRBJ2-3, with a weak D call TRBD2 (5 bases). CDR3 length equals 16 residues. Germline V gene data show CDR1 as GTSNPN and CDR2 as SVGIG (reference sequence). The V and J ends lost 0 bases and 4 bases respectively, with 17 bases between them. The CDR3 DNA follows: TGTGCCTGGAGTGTAATTTACGGGTGGAGGCCAGATACGCAGTATTTT. It translates to CAWSVIYGWRPDTQYF.

The V call is TRBV13, the J call TRBJ2-4; 10 bases line up with TRBD2. The junction had 2 bases not matched to a gene; V was cut back by 5 bases and J by 7 bases. From germline, CDR1 is PRHDT and CDR2 FYEKMQ (reference sequence). The CDR3 runs 13 residues. CDR3 coding DNA: TGTGCCAGCAGCCAGGGACTAGCGAACATTCAGTACTTC. This translates into CASSQGLANIQYF.

The chain carries TRBV18 and TRBJ2-1; TRBD1 aligns across 9 bases. V shed 0 bases and J 7 bases; nucleotides not matched to a gene: 4. Germline assignment: CDR1 KGHSH and CDR2 LQKENI. CDR3 length: 15 residues. The CDR3: CASSPPGQGENEQFF. CDR3 sequence (DNA): TGTGCCAGCTCACCACCGGGACAGGGTGAAAATGAGCAGTTCTTC.

The rearrangement uses TRBV6-2 or TRBV6-3 and TRBJ2-7; D possibly corresponds to TRBD1 (7 bases). This CDR3 comprises 17 residues. The germline V gene has CDR1 MNHEY and CDR2 SVGEGT. V gave up 2 bases and J gave up 3 bases, with 20 bases separating them. CDR3 sequence: CASSYARGEFVHYEQYF. CDR3 nucleotides: TGTGCCAGCAGTTACGCCAGGGGGGAATTCGTCCACTACGAGCAGTACTTC.

This sequence joins TRBV5-6 and TRBJ1-1; D gene ambiguous. Germline CDR1 and CDR2: SGHDT and YYEEEE. There are 16 residues in the CDR3. V lost 4 bases, J lost 0 bases, and 16 bases lay in between. The CDR3: CASSLAPVHLNTEAFF. CDR3 coding DNA: TGTGCCAGCAGCCTGGCGCCGGTGCACTTGAACACTGAAGCTTTCTTT.

The rearrangement joins TRBV5-1 to TRBJ2-7; D is possibly TRBD2 (6 bases). CDR3 size: 15 residues. V was trimmed by 4 bases and J by 4 bases, leaving 18 bases between them. Germline CDR1 SGHRS, CDR2 YFSETQ. The CDR3 DNA is TGCGCCAGCAGCCCCGGCGCGGGGAGAGTTTACGAGCAGTACTTC. Translation gives CASSPGAGRVYEQYF.

Remarks on this clone: At one boundary the junction diverges from the germline segment, which might be a read error. The CDR3 is CASSPQTVGNSGYTF. The CDR3 coding sequence is TGTGCCAGCAGCCCTCAGACAGTTGGGAACTCTGGCTACACCTTC. J is TRBJ1-2 and V is TRBV7-9; D is possibly TRBD1 (5 bases). Germline V gene data show CDR1 as SEHNR and CDR2 as FQNEAQ (reference sequence). The CDR3 runs to 15 residues. Full variable domain (rest looked up from reference TRBV7-9 and TRBJ1-2): DTGVSQNPRHKITKRGQNVTFRCDPISEHNRLYWYRQTLGQGPEFLTYFQNEAQLEKSRLLSDRFSAERPKGSFSTLEIQRTEQGDSAMYLCASSPQTVGNSGYTFGSGTRLTVV.

The table lists this clone with a few counts. The gene calls are TRBV4-1 and TRBJ1-5, with 9 bases fitting TRBD1. V gave up 3 bases and J gave up 4 bases; unmatched junction bases: 13. The CDR3 consists of 18 residues. In germline, CDR1 is MGHRA, CDR2 YSYEKL. The CDR3: CASSQGDRAGGVNQPQHF. CDR3 bases: TGCGCCAGCAGCCAGGGGGACAGGGCTGGGGGAGTAAATCAGCCCCAGCATTTT.

The genes are TRBV29-1 and TRBJ1-1; tentatively, D is TRBD1 (6 bases). The CDR3 totals 15 residues. Trimming pared 5 bases from V and 3 bases from J, leaving 19 bases between. Per germline, CDR1 SQVTM and CDR2 ANQGSEA. As DNA, the CDR3 is TGCAGCGTTATTGTTCAGGGGTACCCAGACACTGAAGCTTTCTTT. It translates to CSVIVQGYPDTEAFF.

V gene TRBV30 combines with J gene TRBJ1-5, with unresolved D. The V gene's germline CDR1 is GTSNPN and CDR2 SVGIG (reference sequence). V lost 5 bases and J lost 8, with 10 bases in between. The CDR3 loop spans 11 amino acids. CDR3 sequence: CAWGGPEPQHF. DNA of the CDR3: TGTGCCTGGGGTGGGCCGGAGCCCCAGCATTTT.

In the case of this clone: The identical CDR3 is also encoded by other nucleotide sequences in the sample. The V and J genes are TRBV30 and TRBJ2-1; perhaps TRBD2 as D (5 bases). The germline V and J ends were trimmed by 2 bases and 5 bases, with 7 bases remaining between them. Per the germline V gene, CDR1 is GTSNPN and CDR2 is SVGIG (reference sequence). This CDR3 has 12 amino acids. The CDR3 region is CAWSPGNNEQFF. The DNA for the CDR3 is TGTGCCTGGAGTCCCGGGAACAATGAGCAGTTCTTC. The whole variable domain, filled in from reference TRBV30 and TRBJ2-1, reads SQTIHQWPATLVQPVGSPLSLECTVEGTSNPNLYWYRQAAGRGLQLLFYSVGIGQISSEVPQNLSASRPQDRQFILSSKKLLLSDSGFYLCAWSPGNNEQFFGPGTRLTVL.

The chain couples TRBV7-2 to TRBJ2-3; 11 nucleotides agree with TRBD2. CDR1 and CDR2 (germline): SGHTA, FQGNSA. With V trimmed by 5 bases and J by 6 bases, 13 bases remained unmatched. This CDR3 is 17 amino acids long. This CDR3 reads CASSAHLTSGGKDTQYF. CDR3 sequence (DNA): TGTGCCAGCAGCGCTCACCTTACTAGCGGGGGTAAGGATACGCAGTATTTT.

This sequence joins TRBV12-3 or TRBV12-4 and TRBJ1-1, with D perhaps matching TRBD1 (5 bases). Trimming stripped 4 bases from V and 3 bases from J, with 9 bases between. The CDR3 has 13 amino acids. In DNA form, the CDR3 reads TGTGCCAGCAGTTGGCAGGGCTACACTGAAGCTTTCTTT. Its protein product is CASSWQGYTEAFF.